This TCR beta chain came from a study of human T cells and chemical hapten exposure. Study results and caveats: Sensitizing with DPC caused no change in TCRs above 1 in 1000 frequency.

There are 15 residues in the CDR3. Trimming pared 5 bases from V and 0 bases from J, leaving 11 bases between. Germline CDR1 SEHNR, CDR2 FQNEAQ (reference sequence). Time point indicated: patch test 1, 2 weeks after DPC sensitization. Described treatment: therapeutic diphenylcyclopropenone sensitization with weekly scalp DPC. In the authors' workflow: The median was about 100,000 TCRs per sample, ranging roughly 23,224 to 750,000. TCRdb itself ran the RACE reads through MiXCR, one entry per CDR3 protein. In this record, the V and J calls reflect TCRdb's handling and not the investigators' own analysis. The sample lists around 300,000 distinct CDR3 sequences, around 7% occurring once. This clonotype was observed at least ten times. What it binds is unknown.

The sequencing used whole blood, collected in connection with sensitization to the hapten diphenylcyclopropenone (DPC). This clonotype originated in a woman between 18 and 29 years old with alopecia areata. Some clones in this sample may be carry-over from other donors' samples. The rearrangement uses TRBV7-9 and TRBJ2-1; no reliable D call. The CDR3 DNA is TGTGCCAGCAGCGCGCCTTTGAGCTCCTACAATGAGCAGTTCTTC. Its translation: CASSAPLSSYNEQFF.